One T cell receptor (beta chain) is described in this entry. Its antigen is currently unknown. This sample stems from a study of T cell repertoires in cytomegalovirus infection. At the level of the study: It can be stated that public TCR beta signatures indicated CMV infection as well as a matching HLA type. Study outcomes and limitations: Dominating the ex vivo response were HLA-C-restricted CMV-specific TCR beta clonotypes. Using cumulative public TCR beta family frequency, the authors identified those who carried CMV together with the relevant HLA.

TCRdb reprocessed the reads via MiXCR and lists one record per CDR3 protein. The table has 740,000 or so distinct CDR3 sequences, 35% to 45% seen once. The germline V and J ends were trimmed by 2 bases and 0 bases, with 10 bases remaining between them. CDR3 length equals 15 residues. CDR1 and CDR2 from the germline V gene are MDHEN and SYDVKM. The material sequenced was PBMCs. This receptor was identified in a human donor in good health (CMV status not recorded). Some clones in this sample may be carry-over from other donors' samples. The chain couples TRBV28 to TRBJ1-1, with unresolved D. In DNA form, the CDR3 reads TGTGCCAGCAGTTTAAGGGTTAAGATGAACACTGAAGCTTTCTTT. Its translation is CASSLRVKMNTEAFF.